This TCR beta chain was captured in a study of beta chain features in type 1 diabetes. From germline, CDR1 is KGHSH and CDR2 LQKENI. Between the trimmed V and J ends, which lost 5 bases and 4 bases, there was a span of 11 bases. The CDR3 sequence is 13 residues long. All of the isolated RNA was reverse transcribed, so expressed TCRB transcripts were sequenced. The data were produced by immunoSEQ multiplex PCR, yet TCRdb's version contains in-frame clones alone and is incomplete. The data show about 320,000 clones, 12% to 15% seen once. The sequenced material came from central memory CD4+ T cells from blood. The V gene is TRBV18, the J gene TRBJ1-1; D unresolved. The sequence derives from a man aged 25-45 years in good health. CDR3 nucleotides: TGTGCCAGCTCAGAACTCCCGGGCACTGAAGCTTTCTTT. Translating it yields CASSELPGTEAFF. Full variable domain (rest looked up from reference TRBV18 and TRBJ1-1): NAGVMQNPRHLVRRRGQEARLRCSPMKGHSHVYWYRQLPEEGLKFMVYLQKENIIDESGMPKERFSAEFPKEGPSILRIQQVVRGDSAAYFCASSELPGTEAFFGQGTRLTVV.